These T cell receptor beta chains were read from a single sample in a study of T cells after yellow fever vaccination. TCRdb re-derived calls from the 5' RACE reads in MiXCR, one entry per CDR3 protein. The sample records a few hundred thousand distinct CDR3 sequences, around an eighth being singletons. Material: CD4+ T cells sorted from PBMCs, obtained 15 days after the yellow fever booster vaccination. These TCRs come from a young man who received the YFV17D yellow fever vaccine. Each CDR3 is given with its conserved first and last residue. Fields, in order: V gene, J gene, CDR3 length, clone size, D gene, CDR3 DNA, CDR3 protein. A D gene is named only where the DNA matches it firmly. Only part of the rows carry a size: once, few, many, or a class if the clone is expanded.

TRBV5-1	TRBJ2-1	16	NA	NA	TGCGCCAGCAGCTTGGCCAGGGTCAATCCGGACAATGAGCAGTTCTTC	CASSLARVNPDNEQFF
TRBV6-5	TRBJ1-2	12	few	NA	TGTGCCAGCAGTTCGAGGCGAGGGGTCTACACCTTC	CASSSRRGVYTF
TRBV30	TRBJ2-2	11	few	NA	TGTGCCGCACTAGGAGGCGGGGAGCTGTTTTTT	CAALGGGELFF
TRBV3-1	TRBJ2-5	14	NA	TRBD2	TGTGCCAGCAGCCAAGATCGGAGCGGGGGGGCCCAGTACTTC	CASSQDRSGGAQYF
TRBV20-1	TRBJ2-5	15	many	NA	TGCAGTGCCCCCTCCGGGTCAGATTCCCAAGAGACCCAGTACTTC	CSAPSGSDSQETQYF
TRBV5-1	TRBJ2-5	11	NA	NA	TGCGCCAGCAGTTCAGAAATGACCCAGTACTTC	CASSSEMTQYF
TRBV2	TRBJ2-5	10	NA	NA	TGTGCCAGCAGTCTAGGTACCCAGTACTTC	CASSLGTQYF
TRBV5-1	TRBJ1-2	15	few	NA	TGCGCCAGCAGCTCCGACAGGTTTAGAAGCTATGGCTACACCTTC	CASSSDRFRSYGYTF
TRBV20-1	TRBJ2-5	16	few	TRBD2	TGCAGTGCTAGCCGCGGGACTAGCGGGGGGCAAGAGACCCAGTACTTC	CSASRGTSGGQETQYF
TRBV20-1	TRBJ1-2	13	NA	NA	TGCAGTGCCCCGCACTCCACACACTATGGCTACACCTTC	CSAPHSTHYGYTF
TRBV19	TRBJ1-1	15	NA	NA	TGTGCCAGTAGTAAGGCTGCCGGGGGAACCACTGAAGCTTTCTTT	CASSKAAGGTTEAFF
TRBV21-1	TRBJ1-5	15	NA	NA	TGTGCCAGCAAGGCTTCACAGGGCATAAATCAGCCCCAGCATTTT	CASKASQGINQPQHF
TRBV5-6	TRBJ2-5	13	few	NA	TGTGCCAGCAGCCCCGCGGGGCTAGAGACCCAGTACTTC	CASSPAGLETQYF
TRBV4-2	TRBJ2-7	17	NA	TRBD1	TGTGCCAGCAGCCAAGATATACAGGGGGCCCTCTCCTACGAGCAGTACTTC	CASSQDIQGALSYEQYF
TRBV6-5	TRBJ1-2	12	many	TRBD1	TGTGCCAGCCAGGGGGACAAAGGCGGCTACACCTTC	CASQGDKGGYTF